This passage covers 17 T cell receptor beta chains from one sample sequenced in a study of cytomegalovirus exposure and HLA in healthy donors. Assay used: immunoSEQ multiplex PCR; TCRdb lists only in-frame clones, some missing. The sample holds about 220,000 clones, 85% to 90% seen once. Sequenced sample: PBMCs. These receptors were taken from a woman younger than 30 in good health and CMV-seronegative.

V is TRBV27 and J is TRBJ2-3, with 8 positions matching TRBD2. V shed 3 bases and J 2 bases; nucleotides not matched to a gene: 4. The CDR3 length is 15 residues. Per germline, CDR1 MNHEY and CDR2 SMNVEV (reference sequence). As DNA, the CDR3 is TGTGCCAGCAGTTTGAGCGGGGGAACCACAGATACGCAGTATTTT. It encodes CASSLSGGTTDTQYF.

This chain links TRBV28 with TRBJ2-1; 9 nucleotides line up with TRBD2. Losses at the gene ends were 3 bases for V and 5 bases for J; bases not matched to a gene: 8. Germline values: CDR1 MDHEN, CDR2 SYDVKM. The CDR3 totals 16 residues. CDR3 residues: CASSFATSGFHNEQFF. CDR3 bases: TGTGCCAGCAGTTTTGCGACTAGCGGTTTTCACAATGAGCAGTTCTTC.

J is TRBJ2-3 and V is TRBV10-1, with TRBD1 matching 7 bases. The CDR3 has 14 residues. Unmatched junction bases numbered 9, after V lost 6 bases and J lost 6 bases. Germline CDR1 is WNHNN and CDR2 is SYGVQD (reference sequence). The CDR3 region is CASSETGNSDTQYF. The CDR3 DNA sequence: TGCGCCAGCAGCGAGACAGGGAATTCCGATACGCAGTATTTT.

This clone was detected only a few times. This chain links TRBV7-9 with TRBJ2-7; D is uncertain. Germline V gene data show CDR1 as SEHNR and CDR2 as FQNEAQ (reference sequence). CDR3 length equals 11 residues. Deletions cut 4 bases from V and 3 bases from J, with 4 bases between. The CDR3 DNA follows: TGTGCCAGCAGCTCCAACTACGAGCAGTACTTC. The encoded protein is CASSSNYEQYF.

This clone was seen once. The chain is built from TRBV21-1 and TRBJ2-7; whether TRBD2, the table's D call, matches the DNA was not checked. TRBV21-1 has pseudogene status. The CDR3 is 16 amino acids. CDR3 protein: CASSTIVPPSNYEQYF. CDR3 sequence (DNA): TGTGCCAGCAGCACAATAGTCCCCCCTAGTAACTACGAGCAGTACTTC.

Written as DNA, the CDR3 is TGTGCCAGCAGTTATCGGGAGACTAGCACAGATACGCAGTATTTT. This translates into CASSYRETSTDTQYF. This chain uses TRBV6-6 with TRBJ2-3; D is possibly TRBD2 (6 bases). Germline CDR1 and CDR2: MNHNY and SVGAGI (reference sequence). The V end was cut by 3 bases, the J end by 0 bases, with 10 bases between. This CDR3 contains 15 residues.

The chain carries TRBV9 and TRBJ2-5, with D maybe TRBD2 (6 bases). V was pared by 4 bases and J by 5 bases, with 15 bases between. The V gene's germline CDR1 is SGDLS and CDR2 YYNGEE. The CDR3 contains 14 residues. The CDR3 here is CASSPLAVRETQYF. DNA of the CDR3: TGTGCCAGCAGCCCACTAGCCGTAAGGGAGACCCAGTACTTC. The complete variable domain, with remaining parts taken from reference TRBV9 and TRBJ2-5, reads DSGVTQTPKHLITATGQRVTLRCSPRSGDLSVYWYQQSLDQGLQFLIQYYNGEERAKGNILERFSAQQFPDLHSELNLSSLELGDSALYFCASSPLAVRETQYFGPGTRLLVL.

The table lists this clone with a count of one. DNA for the CDR3: TGTGCCATCAGTGAGTCAGCAGGCGAGCAGTTCTTC. Encoded protein: CAISESAGEQFF. The rearrangement links TRBV10-3 to TRBJ2-1; D gene ambiguous. Germline V gene lookup returns CDR1 ENHRY and CDR2 SYGVKD. The CDR3 covers 12 residues. V lost 0 bases and J 10 bases, leaving 7 bases between the germline ends.

The chain links TRBV5-1 to TRBJ2-1; D gene ambiguous. V lost 0 bases and J lost 3, with 10 bases in between. The CDR3 has 15 residues. Germline V CDR1 and CDR2: SGHRS, YFSETQ. The CDR3: CASSLGGSDYNEQFF. CDR3 nucleotides: TGCGCCAGCAGCTTGGGAGGTTCAGACTACAATGAGCAGTTCTTC.

The chain joins TRBV6-6 to TRBJ2-7, with TRBD2 as a possible D gene (6 bases). The V gene lost 5 bases and the J gene lost 2 bases, with 13 bases spanning the gap. The CDR3 contains 14 residues. Germline values: CDR1 MNHNY, CDR2 SVGAGI (reference sequence). CDR3 sequence reads: CASSPWRGTYEQYF. As DNA, the CDR3 is TGTGCCAGCAGTCCGTGGCGGGGAACCTACGAGCAGTACTTC.

This clone was observed a single time. The chain carries TRBV7-2 and TRBJ2-3; D gene ambiguous. Looked up from germline, CDR1 is SGHTA and CDR2 is FQGNSA. The CDR3 spans 14 residues. Deletions cut 5 bases from V and 3 bases from J, with 12 bases between. In DNA form, the CDR3 reads TGTGCCAGCAGCCAAGAGTTAGTTACAGATACGCAGTATTTT. Its translation: CASSQELVTDTQYF.

As concerns this clone: In the same sample, other DNA sequences code for this CDR3. V usage is TRBV19 and J usage is TRBJ2-7; 7 bases align to TRBD2. V dropped 5 bases and J dropped 4; count of bases not matched to a gene: 5. The CDR3 is 13 residues long. Germline V CDR1 and CDR2: LNHDA, SQIVND (reference sequence). CDR3 coding DNA: TGTGCCAGTAGTTCTGGCGGGAGTTACGAGCAGTACTTC. Its translation: CASSSGGSYEQYF.

This chain connects TRBV9 to TRBJ2-3; tentative D call: TRBD2 (6 bases). This CDR3 has 15 residues. V was shortened by 0 bases and J by 2 bases, with 10 bases between the two germline ends. Germline V CDR1 and CDR2: SGDLS, YYNGEE. The CDR3 loop reads CASSVGRGNTDTQYF. The CDR3 DNA follows: TGTGCCAGCAGCGTAGGGCGGGGTAACACAGATACGCAGTATTTT.

V is TRBV4-2 and J is TRBJ1-1; D may be TRBD1 (5 bases). The germline CDR1 and CDR2 sequences are LGHNA and YNFKEQ. V was trimmed by 0 bases and J by 7 bases, leaving 15 bases between them. The CDR3 totals 15 residues. CDR3: CASSQERGRDFEAFF. The CDR3 coding sequence is TGTGCCAGCAGCCAAGAAAGGGGCAGGGATTTTGAAGCTTTCTTT.

The genes are TRBV2 and TRBJ2-5; 7 bases match TRBD2. Germline values: CDR1 SNHLY, CDR2 FYNNEI. Trimming took 6 bases from V and 2 from J; bases not matched to a gene: 6. This CDR3 has 14 residues. The CDR3, as DNA: TGTGCCAGCAGGATGACTAGCTATCAAGAGACCCAGTACTTC. As protein: CASRMTSYQETQYF. Variable domain in full (rest from reference TRBV2 and TRBJ2-5): EPEVTQTPSHQVTQMGQEVILRCVPISNHLYFYWYRQILGQKVEFLVSFYNNEISEKSEIFDDQFSVERPDGSNFTLKIRSTKLEDSAMYFCASRMTSYQETQYFGPGTRLLVL.

This clone was recorded once. The chain has TRBV5-1 and TRBJ2-7; TRBD2 agrees at 12 bases. The trim removed 4 bases at V and 4 bases at J, leaving 6 bases unmatched. This CDR3 spans 15 amino acids. CDR1 and CDR2 (germline): SGHRS, YFSETQ. The CDR3 DNA sequence: TGCGCCAGCAGCCCCGGACTAGCGGGGAATTACGAGCAGTACTTC. Protein sequence: CASSPGLAGNYEQYF.

The J gene is TRBJ2-1, the V gene TRBV9, with TRBD1 matching over 9 bases. This CDR3 contains 15 residues. V dropped 4 bases and J dropped 4; count of bases not matched to a gene: 6. Germline V gives CDR1 SGDLS, CDR2 YYNGEE. The chain's CDR3 is CASSSGTGLYNEQFF. The CDR3 nucleotides read TGTGCCAGCAGCTCCGGGACAGGGTTATACAATGAGCAGTTCTTC.